The next 24 T cell receptor beta chains were all read from a single sample in a study of blood T cell repertoires in COVID-19. TCRdb's copy holds only in-frame clones and misses some; the assay was immunoSEQ multiplex PCR. The sample has about 84,000 clones, over 65% seen once. Sequencing was done on a sample of peripheral blood. The receptor set was obtained from a man aged 45-65 years with active or convalescent COVID-19.

The chain links TRBV29-1 to TRBJ1-3; the D gene is possibly TRBD1 (6 bases). V gave up 7 bases and J gave up 1 base, with 11 bases separating them. Per the germline V gene, CDR1 is SQVTM and CDR2 is ANQGSEA. The CDR3 runs to 13 residues. The CDR3 DNA follows: TGCAGCGGACAGGTTTCTTCTGGAAACACCATATATTTT. Translation gives CSGQVSSGNTIYF.

J is TRBJ1-3 and V is TRBV5-8, with TRBD1 as a possible D gene (6 bases). Germline CDR1 SGHTS, CDR2 YDEGEE. Trimming left V 2 bases short and J 3 bases short, with 15 bases between. CDR3 length: 16 residues. CDR3 protein: CASSFFTGSGGNTIYF. CDR3 DNA sequence: TGTGCCAGCAGCTTCTTCACAGGGTCAGGTGGAAACACCATATATTTT.

This clone was detected only a few times. CDR3 protein: CASSSGVEAFF. CDR3 nucleotides: TGTGCCAGCTCATCAGGGGTGGAAGCTTTCTTT. The chain combines TRBV18 with TRBJ1-1, with a tentative D call TRBD1 (6 bases). The V and J ends lost 5 bases and 8 bases respectively, with 9 bases between them. The CDR3 has 11 amino acids. Per germline, CDR1 KGHSH and CDR2 LQKENI.

The chain carries TRBV5-1 and TRBJ2-1, with TRBD1 identical over 7 bases. The germline gives CDR1 SGHRS, CDR2 YFSETQ. The CDR3 is made up of 15 amino acids. V was pared by 4 bases and J by 0 bases, with 4 bases of the junction left unmatched. In nucleotides, the CDR3 is TGCGCCAGCAGCGCGACAGGGCCCTCCTACAATGAGCAGTTCTTC. This codes for CASSATGPSYNEQFF.

The gene calls are TRBV7-2 and TRBJ1-6; D is perhaps TRBD1 (5 bases). In germline, CDR1 is SGHTA, CDR2 FQGNSA. CDR3 length: 16 amino acids. The germline V and J ends were trimmed by 2 bases and 4 bases, with 12 bases remaining between them. DNA of the CDR3: TGTGCCAGCAGCTTAACAGGATCAACTTATAATTCACCCCTCCACTTT. This encodes CASSLTGSTYNSPLHF.

This clone was detected a few times. The same CDR3 is also encoded by other DNA sequences in this sample. The chain is built from TRBV19 and TRBJ1-1; D gene ambiguous. CDR3 length: 13 residues. Germline-derived CDR1 and CDR2 are LNHDA and SQIVND (reference sequence). Trimming removed 3 bases from V and 3 bases from J, with 8 bases in between. CDR3 DNA: TGTGCCAGTAGTATTTCCCGGGACACTGAAGCTTTCTTT. It encodes CASSISRDTEAFF.

The chain carries TRBV28 and TRBJ2-3; the D gene is possibly TRBD2 (6 bases). This CDR3 spans 12 amino acids. V lost 6 bases and J 4 bases, leaving 8 bases between the germline ends. Germline CDR1 MDHEN, CDR2 SYDVKM. CDR3 nucleotide sequence: TGTGCCAGCAGGGTAGCGGCAGATACGCAGTATTTT. Its translation: CASRVAADTQYF. The full variable domain, its missing parts supplied by reference TRBV28 and TRBJ2-3, is DVKVTQSSRYLVKRTGEKVFLECVQDMDHENMFWYRQDPGLGLRLIYFSYDVKMKEKGDIPEGYSVSREKKERFSLILESASTNQTSMYLCASRVAADTQYFGPGTRLTVL.

The chain has TRBV6-6 and TRBJ1-2; tentative D call: TRBD1 (6 bases). The CDR3 contains 13 residues. Deletions cut 2 bases from V and 6 bases from J, with 10 bases between. The germline gives CDR1 MNHNY, CDR2 SVGAGI (reference sequence). The CDR3 nucleotides read TGTGCCAGCAGTTACGTACAGGGTGATGGCTACACCTTC. Protein sequence: CASSYVQGDGYTF.

This sequence joins TRBV5-6 and TRBJ2-1; D unresolved. Deletions cut 4 bases from V and 7 bases from J, with 9 bases between. Per the germline V gene, CDR1 is SGHDT and CDR2 is YYEEEE. CDR3 length: 12 amino acids. Here the CDR3 DNA reads TGTGCCAGCAGCCTCCTCGAGAATGAGCAGTTCTTC. It translates to CASSLLENEQFF.

The V call is TRBV27, the J call TRBJ2-7; perhaps TRBD1 as D (5 bases). V lost 1 base to trimming and J lost 1 base, with 11 bases between them. The CDR3 sequence is 15 residues long. CDR1 is MNHEY and CDR2 is SMNVEV in the germline V gene (reference sequence). The CDR3 bases are TGTGCCAGCAGTTTATACCAGGGTTTATCCTACGAGCAGTACTTC. This translates into CASSLYQGLSYEQYF.

This chain connects TRBV4-3 to TRBJ1-1; D unresolved. The V end was cut by 2 bases, the J end by 4 bases, with 8 bases between. The CDR3 spans 13 residues. Germline V gives CDR1 LGHNA, CDR2 YSLEER. CDR3 sequence (DNA): TGCGCCAGCAGCCAAAGCAGGTCCACTGAAGCTTTCTTT. Its translation is CASSQSRSTEAFF.

The chain combines TRBV5-5 with TRBJ1-2; tentative D call: TRBD1 (6 bases). Trimming removed 4 bases at V and 3 bases at J, with 13 bases between. This CDR3 contains 14 residues. Germline-derived CDR1 and CDR2 are SGHKS and YYEKEE (reference sequence). CDR3 amino acids: CASSLQGADYGYTF. The DNA of the CDR3 is TGTGCCAGCAGCCTACAGGGAGCGGACTATGGCTACACCTTC. Based on the CDR3 plus reference TRBV5-5 and TRBJ1-2, the full variable domain is DAGVTQSPTHLIKTRGQQVTLRCSPISGHKSVSWYQQVLGQGPQFIFQYYEKEERGRGNFPDRFSARQFPNYSSELNVNALLLGDSALYLCASSLQGADYGYTFGSGTRLTVV.

The chain uses TRBV5-1 and TRBJ2-7; TRBD1 is a possible D gene (5 bases). CDR1 and CDR2 (germline): SGHRS, YFSETQ. The CDR3 is made up of 15 amino acids. The V end was cut by 0 bases, the J end by 0 bases, with 10 bases between. Written as DNA, the CDR3 is TGCGCCAGCAGCTTGGTAGCTGGGGCCTCCTACGAGCAGTACTTC. Translated, it gives CASSLVAGASYEQYF.

This clone turned up a few times. The rearrangement links TRBV6-1 to TRBJ1-5, with a tentative D call TRBD1 (6 bases). The CDR3 covers 16 residues. Germline V gives CDR1 MNHNS, CDR2 SASEGT. V was trimmed by 0 bases and J by 5 bases, leaving 14 bases between them. CDR3 nucleotides: TGTGCCAGCAGTGAAGCGCTTCAGGGGACGTATCAGCCCCAGCATTTT. This encodes CASSEALQGTYQPQHF.

J is TRBJ1-3 and V is TRBV9; 7 bases agree with TRBD1. Looked up from germline, CDR1 is SGDLS and CDR2 is YYNGEE. The CDR3 length is 15 residues. The V gene end was trimmed by 0 bases and the J gene end by 0 bases; junction bases not matched to a gene: 0. The CDR3 DNA is TGTGCCAGCAGCGTAGGGGACAGCTCTGGAAACACCATATATTTT. This encodes CASSVGDSSGNTIYF.

J is TRBJ2-1 and V is TRBV5-4; 14 bases line up with TRBD2. This CDR3 is built from 18 residues. The trim removed 3 bases at V and 1 base at J, leaving 6 bases unmatched. CDR1 is SGHNT and CDR2 is YYREEE in the germline V gene (reference sequence). The DNA of the CDR3 is TGTGCCAGCAGCTCGACTAGCGGGGGGGCCGGGTCCTACAATGAGCAGTTCTTC. This translates into CASSSTSGGAGSYNEQFF.

This chain uses TRBV6-5 with TRBJ2-5, with 7 positions matching TRBD2. V dropped 8 bases and J dropped 2; count of bases not matched to a gene: 8. The CDR3 sequence is 14 residues long. Germline CDR1 reads MNHEY; CDR2 reads SVGAGI. CDR3 residues: CASEAGLVQETQYF. As DNA, the CDR3 is TGTGCCAGCGAGGCCGGACTAGTGCAAGAGACCCAGTACTTC.

This sequence joins TRBV4-1 and TRBJ1-2; no definite D call. The CDR3 consists of 14 residues. Between the trimmed V and J ends, which lost 0 bases and 4 bases, there was a span of 9 bases. In germline, CDR1 is MGHRA, CDR2 YSYEKL. In DNA form, the CDR3 reads TGCGCCAGCAGCCAAGAGATGCACGGCTATGGCTACACCTTC. This translates into CASSQEMHGYGYTF.

The chain combines TRBV5-1 with TRBJ2-3, with TRBD2 matching over 12 bases. Unmatched junction bases numbered 6, after V lost 0 bases and J lost 4 bases. CDR1 is SGHRS and CDR2 is YFSETQ in the germline V gene. The CDR3 contains 17 residues. The chain's CDR3 is CASSLALAGGLSDTQYF. The CDR3 DNA is TGCGCCAGCAGCTTGGCCCTAGCGGGGGGGTTGTCAGATACGCAGTATTTT.

The genes are TRBV4-1 and TRBJ2-7; 11 nucleotides line up with TRBD1. This CDR3 contains 15 residues. Germline CDR1 reads MGHRA; CDR2 reads YSYEKL. Trimming cost V 0 bases and J 3 bases; bases outside gene matches: 1. The CDR3 reads CASSQDGTGGYEQYF. The DNA of the CDR3 is TGCGCCAGCAGCCAAGATGGGACAGGGGGCTACGAGCAGTACTTC.

The chain joins TRBV5-1 to TRBJ2-5; weak D call: TRBD2 (6 bases). This CDR3 is 17 amino acids long. The germline V gene has CDR1 SGHRS and CDR2 YFSETQ. The V gene lost 0 bases and the J gene lost 5 bases, with 20 bases spanning the gap. CDR3 nucleotides: TGCGCCAGCAGCTTGGCCCCCCGGGCCGGGGGTGATGAGACCCAGTACTTC. Translation: CASSLAPRAGGDETQYF.

This chain uses TRBV28 with TRBJ1-3, with 10 bases matching TRBD1. This CDR3 is 16 amino acids long. Trimming removed 6 bases from V and 0 bases from J; junction bases left unmatched: 5. CDR1 MDHEN and CDR2 SYDVKM come from the germline V gene. The CDR3 reads CASSLGQGSSGNTIYF. CDR3 coding DNA: TGTGCCAGCAGCCTGGGACAGGGGAGCTCTGGAAACACCATATATTTT.

The sample holds a few counts of this clone. One junction end does not reproduce the germline sequence, and a read error may be involved. The J gene is TRBJ1-4, the V gene TRBV11-2; D not resolved. Germline loops: CDR1 SGHAT, CDR2 FQNNGV. CDR3 length: 12 residues. CDR3 loop: CASSEELGGPLF. The CDR3 DNA reads as TGTGCCAGCAGCGAAGAACTTGGAGGTCCCCTGTTT. The full variable domain, its missing parts supplied by reference TRBV11-2 and TRBJ1-4, is EAGVAQSPRYKIIEKRQSVAFWCNPISGHATLYWYQQILGQGPKLLIQFQNNGVVDDSQLPKDRFSAERLKGVDSTLKIQPAKLEDSAVYLCASSEELGGPLFGSGTQLSVL.

The V call is TRBV7-8, the J call TRBJ2-5, with 11 bases fitting TRBD2. The V segment lost 6 bases and the J segment 5 bases; nucleotides outside the gene matches: 14. In germline, CDR1 is SGHVS, CDR2 FQNEAQ. The length of the CDR3 is 17 residues. Here the CDR3 reads CASRSLAGEVSGETQYF. CDR3 DNA sequence: TGTGCCAGCAGATCACTAGCGGGGGAGGTTTCTGGGGAGACCCAGTACTTC.